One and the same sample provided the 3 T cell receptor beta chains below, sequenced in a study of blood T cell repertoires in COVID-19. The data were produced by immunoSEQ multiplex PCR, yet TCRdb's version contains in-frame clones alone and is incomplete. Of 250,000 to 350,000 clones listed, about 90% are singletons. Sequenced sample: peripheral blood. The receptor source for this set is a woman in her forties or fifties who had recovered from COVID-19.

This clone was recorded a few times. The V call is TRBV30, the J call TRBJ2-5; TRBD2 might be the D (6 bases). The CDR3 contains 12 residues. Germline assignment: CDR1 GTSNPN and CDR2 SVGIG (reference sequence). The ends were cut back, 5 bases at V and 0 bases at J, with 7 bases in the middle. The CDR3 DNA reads TGTGCCTGGGGGGACTACCAAGAGACCCAGTACTTC. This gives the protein CAWGDYQETQYF.

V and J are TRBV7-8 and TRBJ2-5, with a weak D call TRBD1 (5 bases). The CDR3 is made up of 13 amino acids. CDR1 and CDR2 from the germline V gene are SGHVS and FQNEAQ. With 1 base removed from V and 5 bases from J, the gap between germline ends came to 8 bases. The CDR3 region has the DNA TGTGCCAGCAGCTTAGGGGGCTCGGAGACCCAGTACTTC. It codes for CASSLGGSETQYF.

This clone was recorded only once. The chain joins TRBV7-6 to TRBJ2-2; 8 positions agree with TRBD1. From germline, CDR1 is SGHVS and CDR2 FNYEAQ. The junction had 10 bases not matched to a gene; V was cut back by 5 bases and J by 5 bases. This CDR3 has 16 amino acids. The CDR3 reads CASSLDRGVVTGELFF. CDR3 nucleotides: TGTGCCAGCAGCCTAGACAGGGGTGTAGTTACCGGGGAGCTGTTTTTT.